This T cell receptor (beta chain) was found in a study of blood T cells in healthy people across ages (dated by TCRdb to 2013 to 2016). Regarding the study in general: Template switching captured roughly one uniquely barcoded TCR beta cDNA molecule per two T cells in model experiments. Age-related changes in TCR beta repertoire diversity were measured in the study by deep sequencing normalized with unique cDNA molecular identifiers. To avoid experimental bias, donors of different ages were distributed randomly across sequencing lanes. The donors were split into four age groups: young (average 16 years), middle-aged (39), aged (more than 60) and long-lived (82). The study analyzed two additional independent replicas of 1 million unique cDNA reads from the same blood draw for two donors, one aged 18 to 29 and one aged 80 or older. General conclusions and limits of the study: Observed TCR beta diversity per million T cells fell roughly linearly with age, and a significant reduction was already apparent by age roughly 40. Donor CMV infection status was unknown, potentially confounding age-related changes in expanded clonotypes. Estimates of total diversity based on one million sequenced T cells were regarded as lower bounds and as underestimates. Compared with the aged group, the long-lived group had more naive CD4+ T cells, fewer expanded clones and increased TCR diversity, suggesting age selection. There was a strong correlation between observed TCR beta diversity and the percentage of naive T cells measured by flow cytometry. Since profiling was done on bulk unsorted PBMCs, naive and antigen-experienced compartments could not be conclusively compared.

About this clonotype: Its antigen remains undetermined. The sample holds no much larger clone one base away, and base qualities are not on file.

The library was prepared using 5' RACE. For sequencing, an Illumina HiSeq 2500 was employed. A second PCR of about 7 to 12 cycles was performed with a sample-barcoded 5' primer and a J-beta primer mix. A unique molecular identifier was introduced onto each TCR beta cDNA molecule by a template-switch 5' adaptor carrying 12 random nucleotides. Each sample yielded at least 3 million CDR3-containing paired-end reads. First-strand cDNA synthesis was performed from all RNA using the Mint cDNA synthesis kit, with priming by a TRBC-specific oligonucleotide. Following uracil-DNA glycosylase treatment, a first 18-cycle PCR with universal primers M1SS and BC2_uni_R was performed on all cDNA. The source study handled its data this way. Normalization of each sample was performed by random selection of 1 million high-quality reads, each carrying a distinct molecular identifier. Instead of being binned into consensus sequences, reads with shared molecular identifiers were discarded. MiTCR, set to a Q25 quality threshold and the strictest error-elimination algorithm, was used for CDR3 identification, clonotype clustering and error correction. A nonparametric unseen species model with Euler transformation was used to estimate lower-bound total TCR beta diversity. The public sequencing data were trimmed at Q25 with fastp and processed into clonotypes with MiXCR by TCRdb, which kept only in-frame beta chains. Rows with one shared CDR3 protein collapse into an entry with the most common genes and DNA. In this record, the V and J calls reflect TCRdb's handling and not the investigators' own analysis. The sample has fewer than 950,000 distinct CDR3 sequences on record, about 53% of them singletons. Clones ranked in the top ten supply about two fifths of the sample.

Donors were approximately 42 systemically healthy Caucasian individuals from Russia aged roughly 6 to 95 years. Approximately 9.3 milliliters of peripheral blood were collected from each donor into EDTA-treated Vacutainer tubes. Ficoll-Paque density-gradient centrifugation was used to isolate PBMCs, with at least 7 million per sample. Total RNA, at least 6 micrograms per sample, was extracted from PBMCs with Trizol reagent. For every donor, an aliquot of PBMCs went through flow cytometry to measure the percentages of naive CD45RAhigh/CD27high T cells. Its CDR3 holds 15 amino acids, cysteine through phenylalanine. The entry retains the CDR3 DNA only, 45 bases that are in frame from base 1. At the junction V is shortened by 3 bases and J by 2 bases; bases outside the gene matches: 6. The germline V gene (reference sequence) yields DFQATT for CDR1 and SNEGSKA for CDR2.

Sequencing was performed on blood. This clonotype originated in an elderly man in good health. The chain joins TRBV20-1 to TRBJ2-3; 9 junctional bases match TRBD1. The DNA reads TGCAGTGCTAGCCCACAGGGGGCTATCACAGATACGCAGTATTTT. Translated, it gives CSASPQGAITDTQYF.